The 32 T cell receptor beta chains below were found in one sample sequenced in a study of T-cell memory formation after mild COVID-19. TCRdb used MiXCR to reprocess the 5' RACE reads, holding one entry per CDR3 protein. The sample carries around 390,000 distinct CDR3 sequences, about 15% recorded once. Sequencing was performed on PBMCs or a T cell subset sorted from them (not recorded which). The receptors shown here come from a man aged 18-30 years who had mild COVID-19 (a few samples of this study predate the infection). Cell type and time point are not known.

The rearrangement uses TRBV6-2 or TRBV6-3 and TRBJ1-1; D unclear. Looked up from germline, CDR1 is MNHEY and CDR2 is SVGEGT. This CDR3 contains 14 residues. V was pared by 4 bases and J by 1 base, with 10 bases between. The CDR3 loop reads CASSLNYPNTEAFF. The CDR3 bases are TGTGCCAGCAGTTTGAATTACCCGAACACTGAAGCTTTCTTT.

CDR3 sequence reads: CASSRGKLGNTEAFF. The DNA for the CDR3 is TGTGCCAGCAGCCGTGGGAAACTGGGGAACACTGAAGCTTTCTTT. The chain has TRBV28 and TRBJ1-1, with D unclear. The CDR3 has 15 residues. V lost 6 bases, J lost 1 base, and 15 bases lay in between. In germline, CDR1 is MDHEN, CDR2 SYDVKM.

The rearrangement uses TRBV10-3 and TRBJ2-7; tentatively, D is TRBD1 (5 bases). The CDR3 loop spans 13 amino acids. The V gene's germline CDR1 is ENHRY and CDR2 SYGVKD. V lost 2 bases and J 1 base, leaving 6 bases between the germline ends. DNA for the CDR3: TGTGCCATCAGTGAGCACAGGTCCTACGAGCAGTACTTC. Its protein is CAISEHRSYEQYF.

This clonotype has just a few counts. The rearrangement joins TRBV15 to TRBJ2-7; D gene ambiguous. V lost 0 bases and J lost 3, with 6 bases in between. The germline V gene has CDR1 LNHNV and CDR2 YYDKDF (reference sequence). The CDR3 covers 13 residues. This CDR3 reads CATSREGSYEQYV. CDR3 nucleotides: TGTGCCACCAGCAGAGAGGGCAGCTACGAGCAGTACGTC.

The gene calls are TRBV12-3 or TRBV12-4 and TRBJ2-3; 7 bases fit TRBD1. The CDR3 loop spans 13 amino acids. V gave up 3 bases and J gave up 5 bases; unmatched junction bases: 2. CDR3 DNA: TGTGCCAGCAGTTTTAGGGGGCAAGATACGCAGTATTTT. This gives the protein CASSFRGQDTQYF.

The rearrangement uses TRBV7-2 and TRBJ1-5; 7 bases line up with TRBD1. J lost 3 bases, V lost 6 bases, and 5 bases had no gene match. Germline CDR1 reads SGHTA; CDR2 reads FQGNSA. The CDR3 length is 14 residues. The CDR3, as DNA: TGTGCCAGCAGATCCGGGACAGTCAATCAGCCCCAGCATTTT. This encodes CASRSGTVNQPQHF.

The chain combines TRBV4-2 with TRBJ2-3, with D possibly being TRBD2 (5 bases). The CDR3 has 13 amino acids. Germline values: CDR1 LGHNA, CDR2 YNFKEQ. V lost 1 base and J 6 bases, leaving 8 bases between the germline ends. The CDR3: CASSQAVADTQYF. The CDR3 nucleotides read TGTGCCAGCAGCCAAGCAGTAGCGGATACGCAGTATTTT.

This clonotype turned up a few times. CDR3: CSVVWRFRETQYF. The CDR3 bases are TGCAGCGTTGTCTGGCGGTTCAGGGAGACCCAGTACTTC. V and J are TRBV29-1 and TRBJ2-5; D gene unclear. The length of the CDR3 is 13 residues. The germline V gene encodes CDR1 SQVTM and CDR2 ANQGSEA. With 4 bases removed from V and 5 bases from J, the gap between germline ends came to 14 bases. Full variable domain (remainder filled in from reference TRBV29-1 and TRBJ2-5): SAVISQKPSRDICQRGTSLTIQCQVDSQVTMMFWYRQQPGQSLTLIATANQGSEATYESGFVIDKFPISRPNLTFSTLTVSNMSPEDSSIYLCSVVWRFRETQYFGPGTRLLVL.

This clonotype was picked up a small number of times. V and J are TRBV12-3 or TRBV12-4 and TRBJ2-5; D remains unclear. There are 12 residues in the CDR3. Trimming removed 2 bases at V and 5 bases at J, with 6 bases between. This chain's CDR3 is CASSLFAETQYF. The CDR3 DNA sequence: TGTGCCAGCAGTTTATTCGCGGAGACCCAGTACTTC.

CDR3 DNA: TGCGCCAGCAGCTTGGTAAGTTCTGGGACTGAAGCTTTCTTT. It codes for CASSLVSSGTEAFF. The rearrangement joins TRBV5-1 to TRBJ1-1; D not resolved. Germline CDR1 is SGHRS and CDR2 is YFSETQ. Between the trimmed V and J ends, which lost 0 bases and 5 bases, there was a span of 11 bases. This CDR3 spans 14 amino acids.

This clonotype was recorded a few times. This chain links TRBV25-1 with TRBJ2-4, with a possible D match to TRBD1 (6 bases). Germline V CDR1 and CDR2: MGHDK, SYGVNS. CDR3 length: 16 amino acids. Trimming took 5 bases from V and 3 from J, leaving 17 bases between them. CDR3 sequence (DNA): TGTGCCAGCAGTAAACCAGGGGAAGGAGGCAAAAACATTCAGTACTTC. Amino acid sequence: CASSKPGEGGKNIQYF.

The CDR3 sequence is CASRGGRLQPQHF. Written as DNA, the CDR3 is TGTGCCAGCAGAGGTGGGAGGCTTCAGCCCCAGCATTTT. This chain uses TRBV6-2 or TRBV6-3 with TRBJ1-5, with unresolved D. This CDR3 comprises 13 residues. The germline V gene has CDR1 MNHEY and CDR2 SVGEGT. Trimming left V 6 bases short and J 6 bases short, with 12 bases between.

This clonotype was recorded at least ten times. The CDR3 protein is CASSEGGASLYSNQPQHF. In DNA form, the CDR3 reads TGTGCCAGCAGTGAAGGGGGCGCGTCCCTCTATAGCAATCAGCCCCAGCATTTT. The chain uses TRBV6-1 and TRBJ1-5; TRBD1 might be the D (5 bases). The CDR3 totals 18 residues. The germline V and J ends were trimmed by 1 base and 0 bases, with 16 bases remaining between them. From germline, CDR1 is MNHNS and CDR2 SASEGT.

The chain uses TRBV20-1 and TRBJ1-2; D is ambiguous. V was trimmed by 0 bases and J by 4 bases, leaving 9 bases between them. Per the germline V gene, CDR1 is DFQATT and CDR2 is SNEGSKA (reference sequence). The length of the CDR3 is 13 residues. The CDR3 bases are TGCAGTGCTAGAGATCGCTACGGCTATGGCTACACCTTC. Translation gives CSARDRYGYGYTF.

The sample holds a few counts of this clonotype. This chain joins TRBV7-2 and TRBJ2-5, with 15 bases fitting TRBD2. The CDR3 has 16 residues. The ends lost 6 bases at V and 1 base at J; junction bases unmatched: 3. Per the germline V gene, CDR1 is SGHTA and CDR2 is FQGNSA. CDR3 residues: CASRGTSGGPQETQYF. The CDR3 DNA sequence: TGTGCCAGCAGAGGGACTAGCGGGGGGCCCCAAGAGACCCAGTACTTC. The variable domain in full, completed from reference TRBV7-2 and TRBJ2-5, reads GAGVSQSPSNKVTEKGKDVELRCDPISGHTALYWYRQSLGQGLEFLIYFQGNSAPDKSGLPSDRFSAERTGGSVSTLTIQRTQQEDSAVYLCASRGTSGGPQETQYFGPGTRLLVL.

This clonotype came up a few times. The chain recombines TRBV29-1 with TRBJ2-7; either TRBD1 or TRBD2 may supply D (6 bases each). The CDR3 contains 11 residues. Germline CDR1 reads SQVTM; CDR2 reads ANQGSEA. The V end was cut by 3 bases, the J end by 7 bases, with 10 bases between. The CDR3 is CSVEGGLEQYV. The CDR3 DNA reads TGCAGCGTTGAGGGGGGCTTGGAGCAGTACGTC.

This sequence joins TRBV28 and TRBJ2-5; D not resolved. CDR3 length: 11 residues. CDR1 and CDR2 from the germline V gene are MDHEN and SYDVKM. The V end was cut by 7 bases, the J end by 4 bases, with 7 bases between. CDR3 residues: CASTLRETQYF. As DNA, the CDR3 is TGTGCCAGCACCTTGCGAGAGACCCAGTACTTC.

Of note for this clonotype: A read error may explain this, as a much larger clone is one base away. V gene TRBV29-1 combines with J gene TRBJ2-7, with 7 positions matching TRBD1. CDR1 is SQVTM and CDR2 is ANQGSEA in the germline V gene. V lost 4 bases, J lost 8 bases, and 5 bases stayed unmatched. The CDR3 extends over 11 amino acids. CDR3 sequence reads: CSVATGAKQYF. The CDR3 DNA reads TGCAGCGTTGCCACAGGGGCCAAGCAGTACTTC.

The chain uses TRBV4-3 and TRBJ2-7, with TRBD1 matching 8 bases. V shed 3 bases, J shed 2 bases, and the junction held 9 bases outside the gene matches. Germline lookup yields CDR1 LGHNA and CDR2 YSLEER. The CDR3 is 16 residues long. The CDR3 DNA follows: TGCGCCAGCAGCCAGCTACAGGGGGAATCCCCCTACGAGCAGTACTTC. Its translation: CASSQLQGESPYEQYF.

In this sample, this clonotype turned up many times. DNA of the CDR3: TGTGCCAGCAGTTACGGTCTAAGCAGTGAAGCTTTCTTT. Translated, it gives CASSYGLSSEAFF. The chain recombines TRBV6-2 or TRBV6-3 with TRBJ1-1; D is undetermined. V was cut by 2 bases and J by 7 bases, with 11 bases left in between. Germline V gene data show CDR1 as MNHEY and CDR2 as SVGEGT. This CDR3 is 13 amino acids long.

The CDR3 loop reads CASSTRRNNQPQHF. CDR3 coding DNA: TGTGCCAGCAGCACCCGACGGAACAATCAGCCCCAGCATTTT. The gene calls are TRBV6-5 and TRBJ1-5; D remains unclear. Germline loops: CDR1 MNHEY, CDR2 SVGAGI. V lost 6 bases and J 3 bases, leaving 12 bases between the germline ends. The CDR3 has 14 amino acids.

This clonotype appeared a few times. This chain links TRBV4-1 with TRBJ2-5; D is possibly TRBD1 (5 bases). The CDR3 is 14 amino acids. The germline V and J ends were trimmed by 2 bases and 5 bases, with 12 bases remaining between them. Germline loops: CDR1 MGHRA, CDR2 YSYEKL. CDR3 sequence: CASSQLGVLETQYF. CDR3 sequence (DNA): TGCGCCAGCAGCCAACTAGGGGTATTGGAGACCCAGTACTTC.

The J gene is TRBJ1-6, the V gene TRBV6-5; weak D call: TRBD1 (6 bases). V was pared by 5 bases and J by 6 bases, with 17 bases between. CDR3 length: 16 residues. Per germline, CDR1 MNHEY and CDR2 SVGAGI. CDR3 loop: CASSLRQDGLNSPLHF. In DNA form, the CDR3 reads TGTGCCAGCAGTCTCAGACAGGACGGGCTTAATTCACCCCTCCACTTT.

The genes are TRBV15 and TRBJ1-1, with unresolved D. V dropped 3 bases and J dropped 8 bases, with 10 bases sitting between them. This CDR3 region has 12 residues. Germline V gene lookup returns CDR1 LNHNV and CDR2 YYDKDF (reference sequence). The CDR3: CATSRSHQEAFF. CDR3 bases: TGTGCCACCAGCAGGTCACACCAGGAAGCTTTCTTT.

This clonotype was seen a handful of times. The V gene is TRBV4-3, the J gene TRBJ1-4; 8 nucleotides align to TRBD1. The CDR3 runs to 15 residues. Germline V gives CDR1 LGHNA, CDR2 YSLEER. Unmatched junction bases numbered 2, after V lost 4 bases and J lost 1 base. In DNA, the CDR3 is TGCGCCAGCAGCCGCACAGGGGGAACTAATGAAAAACTGTTTTTT. Translated, it gives CASSRTGGTNEKLFF.

The chain couples TRBV12-3 or TRBV12-4 to TRBJ2-1, with D possibly TRBD2 on 7 matching bases. CDR3 length: 16 amino acids. Trimming took off 4 bases at V and 5 bases at J, with 18 bases between the two ends. CDR3 region: CASSSGVRGGHNEQFF. In DNA form, the CDR3 reads TGTGCCAGCAGTTCGGGGGTAAGGGGGGGTCACAATGAGCAGTTCTTC.

This clonotype was counted many times. The chain links TRBV3-1 to TRBJ2-5, with 15 bases identical to TRBD2. Germline V lookup: CDR1 LGHDT, CDR2 YNNKEL (reference sequence). The J segment lost 9 bases and the V segment lost 6 bases, leaving 5 bases of the junction unmatched. The CDR3 is 14 amino acids. CDR3 nucleotides: TGTGCCAGCAGGGGGACTAGCGGGGGGTCCTCCCAGTACTTC. It translates to CASRGTSGGSSQYF.

The sample holds many counts of this clonotype. The rearrangement uses TRBV5-6 and TRBJ2-2; D ambiguous. Trimming shortened V by 3 bases and J by 7 bases, and 7 bases separated the two germline ends. The germline V gene has CDR1 SGHDT and CDR2 YYEEEE. The CDR3 loop spans 12 amino acids. CDR3 DNA sequence: TGTGCCAGCAGCTCAGATGGCGGGGAGCTGTTTTTT. It translates to CASSSDGGELFF.

This clonotype has more than one count but fewer than ten. This chain connects TRBV4-3 to TRBJ1-2; D possibly corresponds to TRBD1 (5 bases). This CDR3 is 16 amino acids long. Trimming removed 0 bases from V and 4 bases from J, with 15 bases in between. Germline CDR1 is LGHNA and CDR2 is YSLEER. CDR3: CASSQDGKGTTYGYTF. The DNA of the CDR3 is TGCGCCAGCAGCCAAGATGGGAAGGGGACTACCTATGGCTACACCTTC.

The table lists this clonotype with a count of one. This rearrangement joins TRBV20-1 to TRBJ2-4; D gene uncertain. Trimming removed 6 bases at V and 1 base at J, with 25 bases between. The CDR3 is 18 amino acids. The germline gives CDR1 DFQATT, CDR2 SNEGSKA (reference sequence). In nucleotides, the CDR3 is TGCAGTGCGGCGTTCCCAATGAGCCTTAAAGGGGCCAAAAACATTCAGTACTTC. It translates to CSAAFPMSLKGAKNIQYF.

This clonotype has a count of ten or more. The V and J genes are TRBV18 and TRBJ1-2; 7 positions agree with TRBD1. Unmatched junction bases numbered 8, after V lost 2 bases and J lost 8 bases. Germline V gene data show CDR1 as KGHSH and CDR2 as LQKENI. The CDR3 loop spans 14 amino acids. CDR3: CASSPVRDRWGYTF. CDR3 DNA: TGTGCCAGCTCACCAGTACGGGACAGATGGGGCTACACCTTC.

The table lists this clonotype with many counts. J is TRBJ2-1 and V is TRBV7-2; 8 bases match TRBD2. Per germline, CDR1 SGHTA and CDR2 FQGNSA. The CDR3 runs to 15 residues. Germline trimming cut 5 bases from V and 6 bases from J; bases unmatched to any gene: 9. The CDR3 sequence is CASSPPGLAGNEQFF. CDR3 coding DNA: TGTGCCAGCAGCCCTCCCGGACTAGCTGGCAATGAGCAGTTCTTC.